These 12 T cell receptor beta chains originate from one sample sequenced in a study of T cell clones after liver transplantation (dated 2019 in TCRdb). The library was built by means of the immunoSEQ multiplex PCR assay. The source is immuneACCESS, and TCRdb retained only in-frame sequences with V and J called. Part of the clones is not carried over; for the studies checked, unresolved V genes explain less than half of this, and the remainder is unexplained. This sample lists roughly 100,000 clones; around 80% were detected once. The ten top clones hold around 2.9% of the sample. The sample here was CD4+ T cells from blood, taken around 44 months after liver transplant. These receptors were taken from a human patient who received a liver transplant. Following transplantation, T cells from the graft donor may be among those present.

This chain joins TRBV5-1 and TRBJ1-5, with no clear D. Germline V gives CDR1 SGHRS, CDR2 YFSETQ. Trimming removed 0 bases at V and 0 bases at J, with 10 bases between. The CDR3 length is 16 residues. For the CDR3, the DNA is TGCGCCAGCAGCTTGGGGTCATCCGGTAGCAATCAGCCCCAGCATTTT. Amino acid sequence: CASSLGSSGSNQPQHF.

The rearrangement joins TRBV6-1 to TRBJ2-7; D is ambiguous. V gave up 3 bases and J gave up 4 bases, with 1 base separating them. CDR1 and CDR2 (germline): MNHNS, SASEGT. The CDR3 consists of 10 residues. CDR3 loop: CASSDYEQYF. Here the CDR3 DNA reads TGTGCCAGCAGTGATTACGAGCAGTACTTC.

The V and J genes are TRBV30 and TRBJ2-3, with 11 bases lining up with TRBD2. Trimming cost V 8 bases and J 3 bases; bases outside gene matches: 19. Germline CDR1 GTSNPN, CDR2 SVGIG (reference sequence). The CDR3 contains 18 residues. Here the CDR3 DNA reads TGTGCCAGGGACAAACTAGCGGGAGATTGGGTGGGAACAGATACGCAGTATTTT. Translation: CARDKLAGDWVGTDTQYF.

The J gene is TRBJ2-6, the V gene TRBV18; 8 positions match TRBD1. The junction had 3 bases not matched to a gene; V was cut back by 0 bases and J by 8 bases. The CDR3 runs 15 residues. Germline CDR1 reads KGHSH; CDR2 reads LQKENI. The CDR3 nucleotides read TGTGCCAGCTCACCACCGGGACAGGATCCCAACGTCCTGACTTTC. Protein: CASSPPGQDPNVLTF.

This clone has a handful of counts. V gene TRBV16 combines with J gene TRBJ1-6; D not certain. The length of the CDR3 is 14 residues. Trimming took 4 bases from V and 11 from J, leaving 15 bases between them. Germline CDR1 KGHSY, CDR2 FQNENV. CDR3 residues: CASSRQPRPTPLHF. DNA for the CDR3: TGTGCCAGCAGCCGCCAACCCAGGCCAACACCCCTCCACTTT.

V and J are TRBV27 and TRBJ1-2, with 11 bases aligning to TRBD1. The germline CDR1 and CDR2 sequences are MNHEY and SMNVEV (reference sequence). J was trimmed by 1 base and V by 4 bases; bases with no gene match: 8. The CDR3 is 17 residues long. CDR3 DNA sequence: TGTGCCAGCAGTTCTAGACGGGACAGGGGGGGTAACTATGGCTACACCTTC. This encodes CASSSRRDRGGNYGYTF.

This chain uses TRBV4-3 with TRBJ2-1, with 7 bases identical to TRBD1. The CDR3 length is 18 residues. After removal of 2 bases from V and 9 bases from J, the junction contained 19 bases not matched to a gene. In germline, CDR1 is LGHNA, CDR2 YSLEER. CDR3 DNA sequence: TGCGCCAGCAGCCAACCTCACCTACAGGGGTTGGGGGTAAGTGAGCAGTTCTTC. Its protein product is CASSQPHLQGLGVSEQFF.

The CDR3 region is CASSPIQGAFSVAGELFF. CDR3 sequence (DNA): TGTGCCAGCTCACCAATCCAGGGGGCCTTTAGCGTCGCCGGGGAGCTGTTTTTT. This chain uses TRBV18 with TRBJ2-2; 8 nucleotides agree with TRBD1. Germline CDR1 KGHSH, CDR2 LQKENI. The CDR3 is 18 amino acids. V dropped 2 bases and J dropped 6; count of bases not matched to a gene: 14.

The chain links TRBV4-1 to TRBJ1-2; perhaps TRBD1 as D (6 bases). Germline-derived CDR1 and CDR2 are MGHRA and YSYEKL. Deletions cut 0 bases from V and 3 bases from J, with 11 bases between. The CDR3 sequence is 15 residues long. CDR3 nucleotide sequence: TGCGCCAGCAGCCAAGATGTACAGGGAGACTATGGCTACACCTTC. Amino acids: CASSQDVQGDYGYTF.

The rearrangement joins TRBV5-1 to TRBJ2-3; TRBD2 matches 9 bases. V was pared by 0 bases and J by 2 bases, with 4 bases of the junction left unmatched. The CDR3 has 16 amino acids. Germline V gene data show CDR1 as SGHRS and CDR2 as YFSETQ. The CDR3 nucleotides read TGCGCCAGCAGCTTGGGGCTAGCGGGGCCCACAGATACGCAGTATTTT. This gives the protein CASSLGLAGPTDTQYF.

The chain has TRBV9 and TRBJ1-1, with TRBD1 as a possible D gene (6 bases). The germline V gene has CDR1 SGDLS and CDR2 YYNGEE. V dropped 0 bases and J dropped 1 base, with 7 bases sitting between them. CDR3 length: 14 residues. The CDR3: CASSVEGQNTEAFF. Here the CDR3 DNA reads TGTGCCAGCAGCGTAGAGGGACAGAACACTGAAGCTTTCTTT.

The chain uses TRBV19 and TRBJ2-3, with TRBD2 matching 11 bases. CDR1 and CDR2 (germline): LNHDA, SQIVND (reference sequence). The V and J ends lost 3 bases and 4 bases, in that order; junction bases with no gene match: 6. This CDR3 region has 16 residues. This CDR3 is CASSIPTSGSADTQYF. CDR3 nucleotides: TGTGCCAGTAGTATCCCCACTAGCGGGAGCGCAGATACGCAGTATTTT.